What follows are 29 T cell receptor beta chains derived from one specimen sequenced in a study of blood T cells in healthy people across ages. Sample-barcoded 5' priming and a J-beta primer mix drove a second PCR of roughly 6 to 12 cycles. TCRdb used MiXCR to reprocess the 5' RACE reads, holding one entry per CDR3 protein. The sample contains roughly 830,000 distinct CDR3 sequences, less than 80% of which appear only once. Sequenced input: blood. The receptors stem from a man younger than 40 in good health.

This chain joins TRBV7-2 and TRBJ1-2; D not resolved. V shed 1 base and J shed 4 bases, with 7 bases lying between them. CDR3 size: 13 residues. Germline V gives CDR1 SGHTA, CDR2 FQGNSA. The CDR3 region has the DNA TGTGCCAGCAGCTTAGAAGTTGCCTATGGCTACACCTTC. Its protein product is CASSLEVAYGYTF. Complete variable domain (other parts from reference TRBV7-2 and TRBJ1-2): GAGVSQSPSNKVTEKGKDVELRCDPISGHTALYWYRQSLGQGLEFLIYFQGNSAPDKSGLPSDRFSAERTGGSVSTLTIQRTQQEDSAVYLCASSLEVAYGYTFGSGTRLTVV.

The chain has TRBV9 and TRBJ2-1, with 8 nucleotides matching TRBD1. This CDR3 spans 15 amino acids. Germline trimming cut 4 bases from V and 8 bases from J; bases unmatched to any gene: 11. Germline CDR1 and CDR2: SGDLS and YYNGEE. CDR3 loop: CASSSQGARIDEQFF. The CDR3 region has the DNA TGTGCCAGCAGCAGCCAGGGGGCCCGAATCGATGAGCAGTTCTTC.

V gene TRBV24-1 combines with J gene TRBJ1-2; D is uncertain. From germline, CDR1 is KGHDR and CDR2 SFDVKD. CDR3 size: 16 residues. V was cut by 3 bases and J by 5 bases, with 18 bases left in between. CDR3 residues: CATSDPHTQAGYGYTF. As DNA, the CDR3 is TGTGCCACCAGTGATCCGCATACGCAAGCCGGTTATGGCTACACCTTC.

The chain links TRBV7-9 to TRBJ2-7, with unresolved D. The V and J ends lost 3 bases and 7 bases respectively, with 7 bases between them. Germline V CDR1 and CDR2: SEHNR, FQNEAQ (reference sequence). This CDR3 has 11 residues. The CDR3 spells CASSFVSEQYF. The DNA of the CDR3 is TGTGCCAGCAGCTTTGTGTCAGAGCAGTACTTC.

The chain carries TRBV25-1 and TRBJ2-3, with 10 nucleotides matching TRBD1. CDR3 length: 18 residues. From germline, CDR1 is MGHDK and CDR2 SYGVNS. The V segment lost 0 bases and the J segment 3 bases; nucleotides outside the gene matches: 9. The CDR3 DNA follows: TGTGCCAGCAGTGAATATAACCGGGACAGGGGTAGGACAGATACGCAGTATTTT. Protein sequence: CASSEYNRDRGRTDTQYF.

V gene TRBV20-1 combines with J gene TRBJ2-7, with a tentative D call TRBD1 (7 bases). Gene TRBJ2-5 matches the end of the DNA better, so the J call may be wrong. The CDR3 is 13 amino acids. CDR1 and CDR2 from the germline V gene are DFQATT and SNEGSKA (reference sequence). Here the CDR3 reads CSAMAGGRETQYF. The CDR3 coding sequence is TGCAGTGCTATGGCAGGGGGGAGAGAGACCCAGTACTTC.

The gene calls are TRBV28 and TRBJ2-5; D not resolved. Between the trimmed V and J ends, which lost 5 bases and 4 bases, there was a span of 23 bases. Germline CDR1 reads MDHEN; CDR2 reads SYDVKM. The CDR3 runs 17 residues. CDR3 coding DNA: TGTGCCAGCAGTCCCCTCCAGTTTGGCTCGTTAGGAGAGACCCAGTACTTC. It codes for CASSPLQFGSLGETQYF. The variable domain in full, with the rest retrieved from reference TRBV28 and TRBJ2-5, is DVKVTQSSRYLVKRTGEKVFLECVQDMDHENMFWYRQDPGLGLRLIYFSYDVKMKEKGDIPEGYSVSREKKERFSLILESASTNQTSMYLCASSPLQFGSLGETQYFGPGTRLLVL.

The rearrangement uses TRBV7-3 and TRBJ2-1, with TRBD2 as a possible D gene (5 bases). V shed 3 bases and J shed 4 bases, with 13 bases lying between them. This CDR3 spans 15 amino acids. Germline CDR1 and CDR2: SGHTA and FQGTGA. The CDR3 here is CASSFAGEGYNEQFF. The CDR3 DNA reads TGTGCCAGCAGCTTCGCCGGCGAGGGATACAATGAGCAGTTCTTC. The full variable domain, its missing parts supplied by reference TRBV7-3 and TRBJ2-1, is GAGVSQTPSNKVTEKGKYVELRCDPISGHTALYWYRQSLGQGPEFLIYFQGTGAADDSGLPNDRFFAVRPEGSVSTLKIQRTERGDSAVYLCASSFAGEGYNEQFFGPGTRLTVL.

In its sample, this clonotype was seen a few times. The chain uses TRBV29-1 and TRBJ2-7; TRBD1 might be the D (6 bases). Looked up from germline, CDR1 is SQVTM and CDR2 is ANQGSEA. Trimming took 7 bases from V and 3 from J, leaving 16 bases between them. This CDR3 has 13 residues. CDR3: CSGLQGHDYEQYF. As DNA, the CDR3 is TGCAGCGGCCTCCAGGGACACGACTACGAGCAGTACTTC.

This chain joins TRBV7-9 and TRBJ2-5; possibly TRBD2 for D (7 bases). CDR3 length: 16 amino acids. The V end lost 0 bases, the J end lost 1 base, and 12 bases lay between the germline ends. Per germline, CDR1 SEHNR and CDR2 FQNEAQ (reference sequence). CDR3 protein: CASSLAGGPVQETQYF. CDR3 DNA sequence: TGTGCCAGCAGCTTAGCGGGGGGGCCTGTCCAAGAGACCCAGTACTTC.

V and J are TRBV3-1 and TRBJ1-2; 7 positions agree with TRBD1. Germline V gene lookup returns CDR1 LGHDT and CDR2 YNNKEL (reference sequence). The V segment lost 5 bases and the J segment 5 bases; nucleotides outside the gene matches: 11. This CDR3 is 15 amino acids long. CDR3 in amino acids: CASSYYRGPLYGYTF. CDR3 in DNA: TGTGCCAGCAGCTACTACAGGGGCCCCCTTTATGGCTACACCTTC.

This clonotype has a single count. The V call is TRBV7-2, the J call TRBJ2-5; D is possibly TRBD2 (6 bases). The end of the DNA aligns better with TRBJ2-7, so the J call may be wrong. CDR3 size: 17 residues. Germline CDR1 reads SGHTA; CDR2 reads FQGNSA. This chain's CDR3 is CASSLNIPGLSSYEQYF. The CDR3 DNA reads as TGTGCCAGCAGCTTAAATATTCCGGGACTTAGCTCCTACGAGCAGTACTTC.

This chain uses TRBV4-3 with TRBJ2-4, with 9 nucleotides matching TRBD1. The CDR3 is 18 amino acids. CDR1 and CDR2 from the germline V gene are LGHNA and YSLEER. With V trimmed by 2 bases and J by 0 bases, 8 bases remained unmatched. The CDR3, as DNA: TGCGCCAGCAGCCAATCCGGGACAGGGACACTAGCCAAAAACATTCAGTACTTC. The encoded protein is CASSQSGTGTLAKNIQYF.

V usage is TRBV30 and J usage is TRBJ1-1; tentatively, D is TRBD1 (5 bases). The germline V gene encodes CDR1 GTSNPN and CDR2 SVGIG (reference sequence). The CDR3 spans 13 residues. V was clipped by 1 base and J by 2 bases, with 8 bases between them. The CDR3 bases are TGTGCCTGGAGTGCGGGGACCAACACTGAAGCTTTCTTT. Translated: CAWSAGTNTEAFF.

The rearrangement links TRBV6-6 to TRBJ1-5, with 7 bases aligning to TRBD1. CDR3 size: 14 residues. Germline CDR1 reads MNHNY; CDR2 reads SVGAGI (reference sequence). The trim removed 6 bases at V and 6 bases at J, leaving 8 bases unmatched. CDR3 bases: TGTGCCAGCAGCTATCGACAGGGTCCTCAGCCCCAGCATTTT. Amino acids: CASSYRQGPQPQHF.

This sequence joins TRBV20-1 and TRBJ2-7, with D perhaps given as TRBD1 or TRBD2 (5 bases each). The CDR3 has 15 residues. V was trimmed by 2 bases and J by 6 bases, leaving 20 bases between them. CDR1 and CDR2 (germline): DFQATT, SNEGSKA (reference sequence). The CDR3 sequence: CSARSPGPGSFEQYF. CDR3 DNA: TGCAGTGCTAGATCTCCGGGTCCAGGGAGCTTCGAGCAGTACTTC.

This CDR3 is CSAPAGGRGSYEQYF. CDR3 in DNA: TGCAGTGCTCCTGCGGGGGGCAGGGGCTCCTACGAGCAGTACTTC. The rearrangement links TRBV20-1 to TRBJ2-7; TRBD2 matches at 8 bases. Germline values: CDR1 DFQATT, CDR2 SNEGSKA (reference sequence). The CDR3 is 15 amino acids. V was pared by 5 bases and J by 0 bases, with 9 bases of the junction left unmatched.

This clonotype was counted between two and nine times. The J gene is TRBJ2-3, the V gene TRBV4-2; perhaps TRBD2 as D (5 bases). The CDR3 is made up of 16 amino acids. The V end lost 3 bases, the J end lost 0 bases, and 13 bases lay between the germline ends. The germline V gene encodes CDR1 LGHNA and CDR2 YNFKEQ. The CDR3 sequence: CASSQGYGDSTDTQYF. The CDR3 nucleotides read TGTGCCAGCAGCCAGGGGTACGGGGATAGCACAGATACGCAGTATTTT.

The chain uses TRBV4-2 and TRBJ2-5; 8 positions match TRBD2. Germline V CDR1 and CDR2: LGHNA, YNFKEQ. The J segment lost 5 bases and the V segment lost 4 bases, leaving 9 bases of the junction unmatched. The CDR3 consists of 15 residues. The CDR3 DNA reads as TGTGCCAGCAGCCCGTTGGGTAGCGGGGAGGAGACCCAGTACTTC. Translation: CASSPLGSGEETQYF.

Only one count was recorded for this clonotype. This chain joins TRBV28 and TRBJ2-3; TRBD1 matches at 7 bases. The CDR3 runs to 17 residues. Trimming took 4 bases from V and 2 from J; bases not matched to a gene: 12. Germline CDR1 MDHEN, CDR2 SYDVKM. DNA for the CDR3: TGTGCCAGCAGTTCCACCGGACAGGTGGGGGCCACAGATACGCAGTATTTT. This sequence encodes CASSSTGQVGATDTQYF.

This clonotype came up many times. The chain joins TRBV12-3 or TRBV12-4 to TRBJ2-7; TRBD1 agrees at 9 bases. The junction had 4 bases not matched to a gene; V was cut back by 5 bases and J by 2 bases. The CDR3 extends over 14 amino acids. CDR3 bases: TGTGCCAGCAGTCCCCGGGACAGGGCCTACGAGCAGTACTTC. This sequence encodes CASSPRDRAYEQYF.

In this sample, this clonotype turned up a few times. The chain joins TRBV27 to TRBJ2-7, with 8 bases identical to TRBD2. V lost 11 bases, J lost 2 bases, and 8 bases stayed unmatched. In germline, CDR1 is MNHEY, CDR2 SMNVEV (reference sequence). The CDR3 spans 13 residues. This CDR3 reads CAAGGVTPYEQYF. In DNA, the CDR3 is TGTGCCGCCGGGGGGGTAACACCCTACGAGCAGTACTTC.

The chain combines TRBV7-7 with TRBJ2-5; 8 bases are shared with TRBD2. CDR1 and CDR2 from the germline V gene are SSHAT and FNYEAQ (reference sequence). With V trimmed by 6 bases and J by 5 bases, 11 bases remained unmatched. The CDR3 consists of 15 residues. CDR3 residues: CASSPEGLAGETQYF. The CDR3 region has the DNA TGTGCCAGCAGTCCAGAAGGACTAGCCGGGGAGACCCAGTACTTC.

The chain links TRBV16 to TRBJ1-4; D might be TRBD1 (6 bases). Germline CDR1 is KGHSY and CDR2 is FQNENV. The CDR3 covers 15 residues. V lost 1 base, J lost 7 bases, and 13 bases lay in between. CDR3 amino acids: CASSQFGGGGEKLFF. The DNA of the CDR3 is TGTGCCAGCAGCCAATTCGGGGGCGGTGGTGAAAAACTGTTTTTT.

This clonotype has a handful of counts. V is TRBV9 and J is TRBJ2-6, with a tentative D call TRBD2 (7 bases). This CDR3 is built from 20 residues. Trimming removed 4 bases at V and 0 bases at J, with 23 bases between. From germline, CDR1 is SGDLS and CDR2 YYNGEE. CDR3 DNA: TGTGCCAGCAGCCAAGAAGGGGGGAGGGGGATTCTCTCTGGGGCCAACGTCCTGACTTTC. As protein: CASSQEGGRGILSGANVLTF. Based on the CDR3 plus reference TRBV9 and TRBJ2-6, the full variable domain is DSGVTQTPKHLITATGQRVTLRCSPRSGDLSVYWYQQSLDQGLQFLIQYYNGEERAKGNILERFSAQQFPDLHSELNLSSLELGDSALYFCASSQEGGRGILSGANVLTFGAGSRLTVL.

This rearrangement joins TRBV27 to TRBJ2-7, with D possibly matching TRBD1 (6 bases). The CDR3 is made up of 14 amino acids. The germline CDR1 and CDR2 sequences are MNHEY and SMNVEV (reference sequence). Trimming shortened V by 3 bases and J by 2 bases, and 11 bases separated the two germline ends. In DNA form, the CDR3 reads TGTGCCAGCAGTTTCCTCGACAGGACCTACGAGCAGTACTTC. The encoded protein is CASSFLDRTYEQYF.

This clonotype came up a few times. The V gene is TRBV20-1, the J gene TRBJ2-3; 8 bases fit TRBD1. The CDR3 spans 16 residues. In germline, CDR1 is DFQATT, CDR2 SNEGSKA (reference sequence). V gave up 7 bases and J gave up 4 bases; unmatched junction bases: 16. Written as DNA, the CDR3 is TGCAGTGTCTCATCGCTGGACAGGGAGGTCCCAGATACGCAGTATTTT. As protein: CSVSSLDREVPDTQYF.

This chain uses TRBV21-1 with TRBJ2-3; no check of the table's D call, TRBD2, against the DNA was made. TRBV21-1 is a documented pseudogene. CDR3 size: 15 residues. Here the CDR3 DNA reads TGTGCCAGCAGCGCCCGGGGGGCCCTCACAGATACGCAGTATTTT. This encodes CASSARGALTDTQYF.

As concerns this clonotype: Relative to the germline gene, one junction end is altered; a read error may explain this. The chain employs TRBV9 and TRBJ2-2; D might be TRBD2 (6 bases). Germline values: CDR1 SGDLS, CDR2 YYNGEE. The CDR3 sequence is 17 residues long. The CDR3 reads CASSVLSGPSNTGELFF. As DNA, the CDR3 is TGTGCCAGTAGCGTACTTAGCGGCCCATCGAACACCGGGGAGCTGTTTTTT.